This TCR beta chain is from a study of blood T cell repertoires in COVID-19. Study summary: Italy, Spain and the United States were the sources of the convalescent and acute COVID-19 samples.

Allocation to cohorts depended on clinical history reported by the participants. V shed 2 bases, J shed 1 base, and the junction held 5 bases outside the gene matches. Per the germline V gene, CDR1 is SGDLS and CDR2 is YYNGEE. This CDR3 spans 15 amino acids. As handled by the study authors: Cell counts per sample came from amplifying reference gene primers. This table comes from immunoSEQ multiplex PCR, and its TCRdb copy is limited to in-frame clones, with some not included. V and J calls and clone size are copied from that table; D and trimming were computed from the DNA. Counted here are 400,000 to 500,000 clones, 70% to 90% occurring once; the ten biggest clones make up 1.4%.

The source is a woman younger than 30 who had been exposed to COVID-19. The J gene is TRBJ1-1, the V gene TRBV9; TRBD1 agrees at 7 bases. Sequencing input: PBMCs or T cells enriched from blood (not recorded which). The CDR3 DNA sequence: TGTGCCAGCAGCGTCGAGACAGGGAGGAACACTGAAGCTTTCTTT. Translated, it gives CASSVETGRNTEAFF.